The rows below give T cell receptor beta chains drawn from one sample of a study of identical twins. TCRdb redid the calling of the 5' RACE reads with MiXCR, one entry per CDR3 protein. The sample includes 1.5 million to 2 million distinct CDR3 sequences, roughly a third of them seen just once. Specimen: cord blood. These receptors came from a newborn girl in good health. The CDR3 runs from the conserved cysteine through the conserved F or W. D genes are given only for firm matches. Part of the rows lack a size; the others show once, few, many or a class for expanded clones.

j_gene: TRBJ1-2; abundance: .; v_gene: TRBV5-8; d_gene: TRBD1; CDR3nt: TGTGCCAGCAGCCTCGGGACAGGGACTGCTAACTATGGCTACACCTTC; CDR3aa: CASSLGTGTANYGYTF
j_gene: TRBJ2-7; abundance: few; v_gene: TRBV20-1; d_gene: .; CDR3nt: TGCAGTGCTAGGCCAGGGGACTACGAGCAGTACTTC; CDR3aa: CSARPGDYEQYF
j_gene: TRBJ1-1; abundance: few; v_gene: TRBV6-5; d_gene: .; CDR3nt: TGTGCCAGCAGCCCTACCAGGGATCCGGGAAGCACTGAAGCTTTCTTT; CDR3aa: CASSPTRDPGSTEAFF
j_gene: TRBJ2-3; abundance: few; v_gene: TRBV24-1; d_gene: .; CDR3nt: TGTGCCACCAGTGATTCCCCTACCGGGGGACCCACAGATACGCAGTATTTT; CDR3aa: CATSDSPTGGPTDTQYF
j_gene: TRBJ2-3; abundance: .; v_gene: TRBV15; d_gene: .; CDR3nt: TGTGCCACCAGCCGGGGACTGCTCACAGATACGCAGTATTTT; CDR3aa: CATSRGLLTDTQYF
j_gene: TRBJ2-7; abundance: .; v_gene: TRBV5-1; d_gene: .; CDR3nt: TGCGCCAGCAGATCCCCCGGGGCTTACGAGCAGTACTTC; CDR3aa: CASRSPGAYEQYF
j_gene: TRBJ2-1; abundance: .; v_gene: TRBV11-2; d_gene: TRBD2; CDR3nt: TGTGCCAGCAGCTTAGACCCGGGACTAGCGGGGGACAGTGAGCAGTTCTTC; CDR3aa: CASSLDPGLAGDSEQFF
j_gene: TRBJ1-5; abundance: .; v_gene: TRBV20-1; d_gene: TRBD1; CDR3nt: TGCAGTGCTGGACAGGGGGTCGGTCAGCCCCAGCATTTT; CDR3aa: CSAGQGVGQPQHF
j_gene: TRBJ1-1; abundance: few; v_gene: TRBV29-1; d_gene: .; CDR3nt: TGCAGCGTTGAAGAGGGCCATTACACTGAAGCTTTCTTT; CDR3aa: CSVEEGHYTEAFF
j_gene: TRBJ2-7; abundance: .; v_gene: TRBV5-1; d_gene: .; CDR3nt: TGCGCCGGCAGCTTTACCTCCTACGAGCAGTACTTC; CDR3aa: CAGSFTSYEQYF
j_gene: TRBJ2-1; abundance: .; v_gene: TRBV20-1; d_gene: .; CDR3nt: TGCAGTGCCGTGGGAGACTATGAGCAGTTCTTC; CDR3aa: CSAVGDYEQFF
j_gene: TRBJ2-3; abundance: .; v_gene: TRBV18; d_gene: .; CDR3nt: TGTGCCAGCTCACCTGTTGTCGATACGCAGTATTTT; CDR3aa: CASSPVVDTQYF
j_gene: TRBJ2-2; abundance: .; v_gene: TRBV5-1; d_gene: .; CDR3nt: TGCGCCAGCAGCTATAAATGGAGTAACACCGGGGAGCTGTTTTTT; CDR3aa: CASSYKWSNTGELFF
j_gene: TRBJ2-7; abundance: .; v_gene: TRBV6-5; d_gene: .; CDR3nt: TGTGCCAGCAGGAATGGGTACGAGCAGTACTTC; CDR3aa: CASRNGYEQYF
j_gene: TRBJ1-1; abundance: .; v_gene: TRBV3-1; d_gene: .; CDR3nt: TGTGCCAGCAGCCAAGATAGGACGGGGGCTTTCTTT; CDR3aa: CASSQDRTGAFF
j_gene: TRBJ2-2; abundance: .; v_gene: TRBV6-5; d_gene: .; CDR3nt: TGTGCCAGCAGCCATAATCCACTGAACACCGGGGAGCTGTTTTTT; CDR3aa: CASSHNPLNTGELFF
j_gene: TRBJ2-1; abundance: few; v_gene: TRBV9; d_gene: .; CDR3nt: TGTGCCAGCAGCGTCTACGCTTCCCCATCCTACAATGAGCAGTTCTTC; CDR3aa: CASSVYASPSYNEQFF
j_gene: TRBJ2-1; abundance: few; v_gene: TRBV9; d_gene: .; CDR3nt: TGTGTCAGCAGCGTAGGAGGGAGCCCCTACAATGAGCAGTTCTTC; CDR3aa: CVSSVGGSPYNEQFF
j_gene: TRBJ1-2; abundance: .; v_gene: TRBV12-3/TRBV12-4; d_gene: .; CDR3nt: TGTGCCAGCAGTTTGCACTCGGTGAGGGATGGCTACACCTTC; CDR3aa: CASSLHSVRDGYTF
j_gene: TRBJ2-3; abundance: few; v_gene: TRBV25-1; d_gene: TRBD1; CDR3nt: TGTGCCAGCAGTGTGGGACAGGGGTTACAAGATACGCAGTATTTT; CDR3aa: CASSVGQGLQDTQYF
j_gene: TRBJ2-1; abundance: .; v_gene: TRBV12-3/TRBV12-4; d_gene: TRBD2; CDR3nt: TGTGCCAGCAGCTTCCGGACTAGCGGGATTCGGGATGAGCAGTTCTTC; CDR3aa: CASSFRTSGIRDEQFF
j_gene: TRBJ1-5; abundance: .; v_gene: TRBV10-3; d_gene: TRBD1; CDR3nt: TGTGCCATCCGGACAGGGAGTCATCAGCCCCAGCATTTT; CDR3aa: CAIRTGSHQPQHF
j_gene: TRBJ2-1; abundance: .; v_gene: TRBV20-1; d_gene: .; CDR3nt: TGCAGTGCTAGAAGTGTCGGGCGCGCCAATGAGCAGTTCTTC; CDR3aa: CSARSVGRANEQFF
j_gene: TRBJ2-2; abundance: few; v_gene: TRBV7-9; d_gene: TRBD2; CDR3nt: TGTGCCAGCAGGCTACCGGGAGGTTTTACCGGGGAGCTGTTTTTT; CDR3aa: CASRLPGGFTGELFF
j_gene: TRBJ2-7; abundance: .; v_gene: TRBV29-1; d_gene: TRBD2; CDR3nt: TGCAGCGTTGCCGGTCTACTAGCGGGAGCCTACGAGCAGTACTTC; CDR3aa: CSVAGLLAGAYEQYF
j_gene: TRBJ1-5; abundance: .; v_gene: TRBV4-1; d_gene: TRBD1; CDR3nt: TGCGCCAGCAGCCAAACCCCAGGCGGCAGGGGGCTAAATAGCAATCAGCCCCAGCATTTT; CDR3aa: CASSQTPGGRGLNSNQPQHF
j_gene: TRBJ2-3; abundance: .; v_gene: TRBV20-1; d_gene: TRBD2; CDR3nt: TGCAGTGCTCCGACTAGCGGGAGGGATACGCAGTATTTT; CDR3aa: CSAPTSGRDTQYF
j_gene: TRBJ1-2; abundance: many; v_gene: TRBV5-1; d_gene: .; CDR3nt: TGCGCCAGCAGCCCCGGGAGGCCAGTTAACTATGGCTACACCTTC; CDR3aa: CASSPGRPVNYGYTF
j_gene: TRBJ1-5; abundance: few; v_gene: TRBV19; d_gene: TRBD1; CDR3nt: TGTGCCAGTAAAGACAGGGGTAGCAATCAGCCCCAGCATTTT; CDR3aa: CASKDRGSNQPQHF
j_gene: TRBJ1-6; abundance: .; v_gene: TRBV5-1; d_gene: TRBD1; CDR3nt: TGCGCCAGCAGCTTGGACAGGGGAGATTCACCCCTCCACTTT; CDR3aa: CASSLDRGDSPLHF
j_gene: TRBJ2-7; abundance: .; v_gene: TRBV4-1; d_gene: .; CDR3nt: TGCGCCAGCAGCCAAGCTCTAGGACTGCTCGTTACCCCCGAGCAGTACTTC; CDR3aa: CASSQALGLLVTPEQYF
j_gene: TRBJ1-6; abundance: few; v_gene: TRBV2; d_gene: .; CDR3nt: TGTGCCAGCAGTCACTGGCTAACGAATTCACCCCTCCACTTT; CDR3aa: CASSHWLTNSPLHF
j_gene: TRBJ2-1; abundance: .; v_gene: TRBV20-1; d_gene: TRBD2; CDR3nt: TGCAGTGCCAAAGGCCTAGCGGGATCTCCATCCTACAATGAGCAGTTCTTC; CDR3aa: CSAKGLAGSPSYNEQFF
j_gene: TRBJ1-4; abundance: few; v_gene: TRBV20-1; d_gene: .; CDR3nt: TGCAGCGCTAAACGGACAGTTAATGAAAAACTGTTTTTT; CDR3aa: CSAKRTVNEKLFF
j_gene: TRBJ2-1; abundance: .; v_gene: TRBV19; d_gene: .; CDR3nt: TGTGCCAGTAGTACCTCCTGGACTACTGGTGAGCAGTTCTTC; CDR3aa: CASSTSWTTGEQFF
j_gene: TRBJ2-7; abundance: many; v_gene: TRBV2; d_gene: TRBD2; CDR3nt: TGTGCCAGCAGTGGACTAGCGGGAGGGTACGAGCAGTACTTC; CDR3aa: CASSGLAGGYEQYF
j_gene: TRBJ2-7; abundance: few; v_gene: TRBV27; d_gene: .; CDR3nt: TGTGCCAGCAGTTTATCGTGGCAGGGGACGTATGAGCAGTACTTC; CDR3aa: CASSLSWQGTYEQYF
j_gene: TRBJ1-2; abundance: many; v_gene: TRBV12-3/TRBV12-4; d_gene: .; CDR3nt: TGTGCCAGCAGTTTAAGGGGCTATGGCTACACCTTC; CDR3aa: CASSLRGYGYTF
j_gene: TRBJ2-1; abundance: many; v_gene: TRBV3-1; d_gene: .; CDR3nt: TGTGCCAGCAGCCAAGTTAGCGGTGGGAATGAGCAGTTCTTC; CDR3aa: CASSQVSGGNEQFF
j_gene: TRBJ1-5; abundance: .; v_gene: TRBV12-3/TRBV12-4; d_gene: .; CDR3nt: TGTGCCAGCAGTTTAGTGGCCGTCGGCTGGGGGTCGGATCAGCCCCAGCATTTT; CDR3aa: CASSLVAVGWGSDQPQHF
j_gene: TRBJ2-1; abundance: .; v_gene: TRBV20-1; d_gene: TRBD2; CDR3nt: TGCAGTGCTTGGACTAGCGGGGCCTACAATGAGCAGTTCTTC; CDR3aa: CSAWTSGAYNEQFF
j_gene: TRBJ1-1; abundance: .; v_gene: TRBV6-1; d_gene: .; CDR3nt: TGTGCCAGCAGTGCCGCCAGGGCCACTGAAGCTTTCTTT; CDR3aa: CASSAARATEAFF
j_gene: TRBJ2-5; abundance: .; v_gene: TRBV20-1; d_gene: TRBD2; CDR3nt: TGCAGTGCTAACGGGGGGGAAGAGACCCAGTACTTC; CDR3aa: CSANGGEETQYF
j_gene: TRBJ1-4; abundance: few; v_gene: TRBV27; d_gene: TRBD1; CDR3nt: TGTGCCAGCAGTTTGGGACAGGGGTTATCACGTGAAAAACTGTTTTTT; CDR3aa: CASSLGQGLSREKLFF
j_gene: TRBJ1-5; abundance: .; v_gene: TRBV20-1; d_gene: .; CDR3nt: TGCAGTGCTAGAGGTGATAGGCAGGGGTTCCACAATCAGCCCCAGCATTTT; CDR3aa: CSARGDRQGFHNQPQHF
j_gene: TRBJ2-5; abundance: .; v_gene: TRBV5-1; d_gene: .; CDR3nt: TGCGCCAGCAGCCTAGGACGCTCCGGGGAGACCCAGTACTTC; CDR3aa: CASSLGRSGETQYF
j_gene: TRBJ1-5; abundance: .; v_gene: TRBV6-6; d_gene: .; CDR3nt: TGTGCCAGTCGGGGGCGGCTGAATCAGCCCCAGCATTTT; CDR3aa: CASRGRLNQPQHF